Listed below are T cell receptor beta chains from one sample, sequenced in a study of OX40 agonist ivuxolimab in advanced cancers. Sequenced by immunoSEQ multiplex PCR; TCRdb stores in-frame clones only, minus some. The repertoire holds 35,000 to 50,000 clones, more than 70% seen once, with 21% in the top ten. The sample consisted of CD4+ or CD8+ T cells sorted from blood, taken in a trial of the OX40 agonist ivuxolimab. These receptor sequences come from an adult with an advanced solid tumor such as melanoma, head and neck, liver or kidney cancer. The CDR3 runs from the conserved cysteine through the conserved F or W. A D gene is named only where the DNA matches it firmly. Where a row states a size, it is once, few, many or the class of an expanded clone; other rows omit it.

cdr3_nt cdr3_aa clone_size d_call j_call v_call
TGTGCCAGCAGCGAGGGACTCGAGTTCACAGATACGCAGTATTTT CASSEGLEFTDTQYF NA NA TRBJ2-3 TRBV9
TGCGCCAGCAGCCTGACCTCGGAGGTTCTCTACGAGCAGTACTTC CASSLTSEVLYEQYF NA NA TRBJ2-7 TRBV5-1
TGTGCCAGCAGCTTGGGGACAGGGTCAGATGGCTACACCTTC CASSLGTGSDGYTF few TRBD1 TRBJ1-2 TRBV7-9
TGTGCCAGCAGCTTAAAGGCGACAGGAATCTCCTACGAGCAGTACTTC CASSLKATGISYEQYF NA NA TRBJ2-7 TRBV7-2
TGTGCCAGCAGCCCTTACCAGCGACTCAATTACTATGGCTACACCTTC CASSPYQRLNYYGYTF NA NA TRBJ1-2 TRBV9
TGTGCCAACCCACGGGATGGGAATCCACCCCTCCACTTT CANPRDGNPPLHF few NA TRBJ1-6 TRBV2
TGCGCCAGCAGCGAGCCGACAGGGCCTGGCGAGACCCAGTACTTC CASSEPTGPGETQYF NA TRBD1 TRBJ2-5 TRBV5-1
TGTGCCAGCAGCGTAGAGGGCAGTGGCACTGAAGCTTTCTTT CASSVEGSGTEAFF few NA TRBJ1-1 TRBV9
TGTGCCAGCAGTTACATCGGGGGTAGCACTGAAGCTTTCTTT CASSYIGGSTEAFF NA NA TRBJ1-1 TRBV6-5
TGTGCCAGCAGCTTGGTCGTGAACCTTTTCGGAGAGACCCAGTACTTC CASSLVVNLFGETQYF once NA TRBJ2-5 TRBV5-8
TGTGCCAGCAGCGTAGGGGTCTATGGCTACACCTTC CASSVGVYGYTF NA NA TRBJ1-2 TRBV9
TGTGCCAGCCTCGGACAGGGTTATACTCAGCCCCAGCATTTT CASLGQGYTQPQHF once TRBD1 TRBJ1-5 TRBV6-5
TGTGCCAGCAGCTCAGGGAGGGCCAACGTCCTGACTTTC CASSSGRANVLTF once NA TRBJ2-6 TRBV7-8
TGTGCCAGCAGTTACAACTCGGTTAACTATGGCTACACCTTC CASSYNSVNYGYTF NA NA TRBJ1-2 TRBV6-5
TGTGCCAGCAGACCGGACAGCCTCGTAGATCAGCCCCAGCATTTT CASRPDSLVDQPQHF NA NA TRBJ1-5 TRBV6-5
TGTGCCAGCAGCTTAGCGGACAGGGGTGTGTTCTTC CASSLADRGVFF NA TRBD1 TRBJ2-1 TRBV7-2
TGTGCCAGCAGCGACGCCTACGAGCAGTACTTC CASSDAYEQYF NA NA TRBJ2-7 TRBV6-5
TGTGCCAGCAGTTTATATGTAGGATCTGCAACTAATGAAAAACTGTTTTTT CASSLYVGSATNEKLFF NA NA TRBJ1-4 TRBV28
TGTGCCAGCAGCTTGAGCGGGGGGGGCACAGATACGCAGTATTTT CASSLSGGGTDTQYF NA TRBD2 TRBJ2-3 TRBV9
TGTGCCAGCAGTTTACTAGCGGGGTCGTACAATGAGCAGTTCTTC CASSLLAGSYNEQFF NA TRBD2 TRBJ2-1 TRBV7-6
TGTGCCACCTCCAGGGGGGGCAGCACAGATACGCAGTATTTT CATSRGGSTDTQYF NA NA TRBJ2-3 TRBV6-6
TGTGCCAGCAGCTTAGGCTCCAATGAGCAGTTCTTC CASSLGSNEQFF NA NA TRBJ2-1 TRBV7-6
TGTGCCAGCAGCTTGTTTCTCGAGGTCAGCACAGATACGCAGTATTTT CASSLFLEVSTDTQYF NA NA TRBJ2-3 TRBV5-6
TGTGCCAGCAGTTTACGGCAGGGCGGGCAGCCCCAGCATTTT CASSLRQGGQPQHF few NA TRBJ1-5 TRBV27
TGTGCCAGCAGACTGACAGCTATGAACACTGAAGCTTTCTTT CASRLTAMNTEAFF NA NA TRBJ1-1 TRBV28
TGTGCCAGTAAGGACAAGCTGACATATAGCAATCAGCCCCAGCATTTT CASKDKLTYSNQPQHF NA NA TRBJ1-5 TRBV19
TGTGCCAGCAGCTTAGGAAGTTTTAGCAATCAGCCCCAGCATTTT CASSLGSFSNQPQHF NA NA TRBJ1-5 TRBV7-6
TGCGCCAGCAGCCACCTTCAGGGTACTGAAGCTTTCTTT CASSHLQGTEAFF once NA TRBJ1-1 TRBV4-1